This T cell receptor beta chain appears in the sequencing data of a study of blood T cell repertoires in COVID-19. Study overall: Collection of acute and convalescent COVID-19 samples took place in the United States, Italy and Spain.

Profiling relied on immunoSEQ multiplex PCR, and the TCRdb table lists in-frame clones only, not all of them. The sample includes approximately 270,000 clones, more than 70% of them seen just once. CDR1 and CDR2 (germline): LGHNA, YSLEER. This CDR3 contains 16 residues. Trimming cost V 4 bases and J 3 bases; bases outside gene matches: 8. This clone showed up just a few times. The rearrangement links TRBV4-3 to TRBJ1-4, with 7 bases matching TRBD1. The sequence derives from a woman in her twenties or thirties with COVID-19, enrolled during active disease. The source material was peripheral blood. The CDR3 loop is CASSLLWGQPNEKLFF. In nucleotides, the CDR3 is TGCGCCAGCAGCCTTCTTTGGGGACAGCCTAATGAAAAACTGTTTTTT.